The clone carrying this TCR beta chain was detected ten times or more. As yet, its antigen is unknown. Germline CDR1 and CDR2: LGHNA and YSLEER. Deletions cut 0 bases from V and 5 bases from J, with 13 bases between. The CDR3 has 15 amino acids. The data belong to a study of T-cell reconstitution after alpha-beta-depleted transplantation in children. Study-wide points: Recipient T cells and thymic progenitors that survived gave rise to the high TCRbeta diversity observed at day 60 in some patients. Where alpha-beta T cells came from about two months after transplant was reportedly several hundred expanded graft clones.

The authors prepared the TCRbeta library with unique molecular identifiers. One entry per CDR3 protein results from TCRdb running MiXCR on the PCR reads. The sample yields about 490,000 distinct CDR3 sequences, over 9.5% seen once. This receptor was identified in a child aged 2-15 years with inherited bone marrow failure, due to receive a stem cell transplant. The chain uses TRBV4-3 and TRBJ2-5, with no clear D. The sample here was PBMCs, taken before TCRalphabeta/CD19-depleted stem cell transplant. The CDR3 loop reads CASSQDSREFETQYF. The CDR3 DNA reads TGCGCCAGCAGCCAAGATAGTCGAGAGTTTGAGACCCAGTACTTC.